This TCR beta chain is from a study of T cell changes during pregnancy in multiple sclerosis (dated by TCRdb to about 2019). About the study as a whole: In women with multiple sclerosis, the researchers looked at how the T cell repertoire shifted as pregnancy progressed.

The library was built by means of the immunoSEQ multiplex PCR assay. TCRdb's version of the immuneACCESS table is confined to in-frame rearrangements and falls short of the full clone set. An unresolved V gene accounts for under half of the shortfall where checked; the remainder is of unknown origin. Here the sample has around 70,000 clones; 85% to 95% occur a single time. The ten largest clones represent about 2.3% of the sample. The cysteine opens and the phenylalanine closes a CDR3 of 15 amino acids. This entry keeps only the CDR3 DNA: 45 bases, framed from base 1. According to the germline V gene (reference sequence), CDR1 reads LNHDA and CDR2 reads SQIVND. After removal of 3 bases from V and 5 bases from J, the junction retains 7 bases not matched to a gene. A note on this clone: It has no known antigen specificity. No base quality values were provided; no much bigger clone lies one nucleotide off.

Sample: peripheral blood, taken before pregnancy. The sequence was obtained from a female donor with multiple sclerosis, enrolled in a pregnancy study. The V and J segments used are TRBV19 and TRBJ1-5; 7 junctional bases match TRBD1. Here is the DNA: TGTGCCAGTAGTATCGGCCAGGGGGAAGATCAGCCCCAGCATTTT. It codes for CASSIGQGEDQPQHF.